These T cell receptor beta chains were read from a single sample in a study of blood T cell repertoires in COVID-19. Assay used: immunoSEQ multiplex PCR; TCRdb lists only in-frame clones, some missing. The table has some 320,000 clones, over 75% seen once. Sequenced input: PBMCs or T cells enriched from blood (not recorded which). The origin of the receptors is a woman aged 25-40 years who had recovered from COVID-19. Each CDR3 is given with its conserved first and last residue. Each record gives: D gene, J gene, clone size, CDR3 length, V gene, CDR3 protein, CDR3 DNA. The D gene is left open where the match is weak. A row's size may be missing; if present it is once, few, many or a size class.

NA,TRBJ1-3,NA,13,TRBV2,CASSEILGGMLYF,TGTGCCAGCAGTGAAATATTGGGGGGAATGTTATATTTT
TRBD1,TRBJ2-7,NA,14,TRBV5-1,CASSATGGKGEQYF,TGCGCCAGCAGCGCGACAGGGGGAAAGGGCGAGCAGTACTTC
TRBD2,TRBJ2-2,few,18,TRBV11-2,CASSRLAGTPQNTGELFF,TGTGCCAGCAGCCGGCTAGCGGGGACTCCTCAGAACACCGGGGAGCTGTTTTTT
NA,TRBJ2-1,NA,13,TRBV2,CATHTGFQDEQFF,TGTGCCACACATACAGGGTTTCAAGATGAGCAGTTCTTC
TRBD1,TRBJ2-2,few,13,TRBV10-3,CAGQDPNTGELFF,TGTGCTGGACAGGACCCGAACACCGGGGAGCTGTTTTTT
NA,TRBJ1-1,NA,11,TRBV29-1,CSVRGRGEAFF,TGCAGCGTCCGGGGTCGGGGTGAGGCTTTCTTT
NA,TRBJ2-7,NA,13,TRBV5-4,CASSLRGGYEQYF,TGTGCCAGCAGCTTGCGAGGGGGCTACGAGCAGTACTTC
NA,TRBJ2-7,NA,17,TRBV27,CASSFTGGQLRVYEQYF,TGTGCCAGCAGTTTCACGGGAGGACAGCTCCGGGTTTACGAGCAGTACTTC
NA,TRBJ1-6,NA,12,TRBV11-2,CASSPGPPPLHF,TGTGCCAGCAGCCCAGGGCCCCCACCCCTCCACTTT
TRBD1,TRBJ1-1,NA,15,TRBV30,CAWAVGTGRDTEAFF,TGTGCCTGGGCCGTAGGGACAGGGCGAGACACTGAAGCTTTCTTT
NA,TRBJ1-6,NA,16,TRBV3-1/TRBV3-2,CASSQEYEAAYSPLHF,TGTGCCAGCAGCCAAGAATATGAGGCAGCATATTCACCCCTCCACTTT
NA,TRBJ2-7,NA,15,TRBV19,CASSPDFARYYEQYF,TGTGCCAGTAGCCCAGACTTCGCTCGATACTACGAGCAGTACTTC
NA,TRBJ2-2,NA,13,TRBV6-6,CASSYSAAGELFF,TGTGCCAGCAGTTACTCGGCGGCCGGGGAGCTGTTTTTT
NA,TRBJ2-3,once,14,TRBV30,CAWRWALSTDTQYF,TGTGCCTGGAGGTGGGCCCTTTCCACAGATACGCAGTATTTT
NA,TRBJ1-5,NA,15,TRBV19,CASSISAAVNQPQHF,TGTGCCAGTAGTATAAGTGCGGCGGTGAATCAGCCCCAGCATTTT
NA,TRBJ1-1,NA,13,TRBV4-1,CASSLTGNTEAFF,TGCGCCAGCAGCCTAACAGGGAACACTGAAGCTTTCTTT
NA,TRBJ1-6,NA,16,TRBV18,CASSPSTGLGNSPLHF,TGTGCCAGCTCACCCTCTACAGGGCTGGGTAATTCACCCCTCCACTTT
NA,TRBJ1-3,NA,16,TRBV5-6,CASSLRGTTPGNTIYF,TGTGCCAGCAGCTTGCGCGGGACTACTCCTGGAAACACCATATATTTT
TRBD1,TRBJ1-2,NA,13,TRBV6-5,CASTRDRVDGYTF,TGTGCCAGCACTCGGGACAGGGTGGATGGCTACACCTTC
TRBD1,TRBJ2-3,NA,14,TRBV24-1,CATSETGGTDTQYF,TGTGCCACCAGTGAAACAGGGGGCACAGATACGCAGTATTTT
TRBD2,TRBJ2-1,NA,15,TRBV11-3,CASSPLTGTNNEQFF,TGTGCCAGCAGCCCACTCACCGGGACTAACAATGAGCAGTTCTTC
TRBD2,TRBJ2-1,NA,18,TRBV9,CASSVGTSGGATYNEQFF,TGTGCCAGCAGCGTAGGGACTAGCGGGGGGGCTACCTACAATGAGCAGTTCTTC
NA,TRBJ1-1,once,11,TRBV11-1,CASSLWREAFF,TGTGCCAGCAGCTTATGGAGAGAAGCTTTCTTT
NA,TRBJ2-5,NA,12,TRBV2,CASSERQETQYF,TGTGCCAGCAGTGAGCGGCAAGAGACCCAGTACTTC
NA,TRBJ1-4,NA,15,TRBV7-3,CASSSLQGCEKKLFF,TGTGCCAGCAGCTCCCTTCAGGGGTGTGAGAAAAAACTGTTTTTT
NA,TRBJ2-7,NA,13,TRBV12-3/TRBV12-4,CASSSDSSYEQYF,TGTGCCAGCAGTTCCGACAGTTCCTACGAGCAGTACTTC
TRBD2,TRBJ2-3,NA,15,TRBV5-1,CASTPPGGGTDTQYF,TGCGCCAGCACCCCGCCCGGGGGAGGGACAGATACGCAGTATTTT
NA,TRBJ2-7,NA,16,TRBV5-1,CASSLVWGTGTGEQYF,TGCGCCAGCAGCTTGGTTTGGGGCACAGGGACCGGCGAGCAGTACTTC
NA,TRBJ2-5,NA,15,TRBV4-1,CASSQAIKRPPTQYF,TGCGCCAGCAGCCAAGCGATTAAGAGGCCTCCGACCCAGTACTTC
NA,TRBJ2-3,NA,14,TRBV18,CASSPYGGTDTQYF,TGTGCCAGCTCACCCTACGGGGGTACAGATACGCAGTATTTT
TRBD2,TRBJ2-1,NA,15,TRBV11-2,CASSLSGRGAGSQFF,TGTGCCAGCAGCTTATCAGGGCGGGGGGCCGGTTCTCAGTTCTTC
TRBD1,TRBJ1-6,NA,14,TRBV9,CASSLRDSYSPLHF,TGTGCCAGCAGCCTCCGGGACAGCTATTCACCCCTCCACTTT
NA,TRBJ1-5,once,15,TRBV19,CASTPDSFSNQPQHF,TGTGCCAGTACTCCGGACAGTTTTAGCAATCAGCCCCAGCATTTT
NA,TRBJ2-7,few,17,TRBV4-1,CASSQLQGIAYSYEQYF,TGCGCCAGCAGCCAATTACAGGGTATTGCGTATAGCTACGAGCAGTACTTC
NA,TRBJ1-6,NA,15,TRBV14,CASSQDQGFWSPLHF,TGTGCCAGCAGCCAAGATCAGGGGTTCTGGTCACCCCTCCACTTT
NA,TRBJ1-1,NA,13,TRBV7-3,CASSLDRNTEAFF,TGTGCCAGCAGCTTAGATAGGAACACTGAAGCTTTCTTT
NA,TRBJ2-2,NA,13,TRBV7-3,CASSSSNSGELFF,TGTGCCAGCAGCTCAAGCAATTCCGGGGAGCTGTTTTTT
NA,TRBJ1-5,NA,17,TRBV23-1,CATTPHWRTALVQPQHF,TGCGCCACTACCCCACACTGGAGAACTGCCTTGGTCCAGCCCCAGCATTTT
NA,TRBJ1-1,once,15,TRBV18,CASSGGSSLNTEAFF,TGTGCCAGCTCAGGCGGTTCGAGCTTGAACACTGAAGCTTTCTTT
NA,TRBJ1-2,NA,13,TRBV7-9,CASSVGGRYGYTF,TGTGCCAGCAGCGTGGGAGGTCGCTATGGCTACACCTTC
NA,TRBJ2-5,NA,15,TRBV4-1,CASSQVWGSRETQYF,TGCGCCAGCAGCCAAGTGTGGGGCTCTCGAGAGACCCAGTACTTC
TRBD1,TRBJ1-1,NA,14,TRBV6-5,CASSVGQANTEAFF,TGTGCCAGCAGCGTGGGACAGGCGAACACTGAAGCTTTCTTT
NA,TRBJ1-1,NA,13,TRBV18,CASIRQTNTEAFF,TGTGCCAGCATCCGACAGACGAACACTGAAGCTTTCTTT
NA,TRBJ2-5,NA,14,TRBV13,CASSLQGTQETQYF,TGTGCCAGCAGCCTCCAGGGGACCCAAGAGACCCAGTACTTC
NA,TRBJ1-4,NA,14,TRBV21-1,CASSGQATNEKLFF,TGTGCCAGCAGTGGACAGGCAACTAATGAAAAACTGTTTTTT
NA,TRBJ1-1,NA,13,TRBV29-1,CSVEPTGGTEAFF,TGCAGCGTTGAACCAACAGGAGGGACTGAAGCTTTCTTT